A single sample gave rise to the 5 T cell receptor beta chains below, sequenced in a study of human T cells and chemical hapten exposure. Regarding time point: patch test 2, 6 weeks after DPC sensitization. The treatment is: therapeutic diphenylcyclopropenone sensitization with weekly scalp DPC. Using its own MiXCR run on the RACE reads, TCRdb lists one record per CDR3 protein. This sample carries more than 75,000 distinct CDR3 sequences, approximately 9.3% of them seen once, and the ten largest clones take approximately 2%. Source: whole blood, taken in connection with sensitization to the hapten diphenylcyclopropenone (DPC). Every receptor here comes from a woman aged 40 to 50 with alopecia areata. Some clones in this sample may be carry-over from other donors' samples.

The chain couples TRBV14 to TRBJ2-1, with 8 bases matching TRBD1. The CDR3 length is 15 residues. V gave up 2 bases and J gave up 4 bases; unmatched junction bases: 4. The V gene's germline CDR1 is SGHDN and CDR2 FVKESK. CDR3 sequence reads: CASSQSRGQYNEQFF. CDR3 nucleotide sequence: TGTGCCAGCAGCCAAAGCAGGGGGCAGTACAATGAGCAGTTCTTC.

This clonotype has just a few counts. The chain combines TRBV20-1 with TRBJ2-5; D perhaps matches TRBD2 (5 bases). Germline loops: CDR1 DFQATT, CDR2 SNEGSKA (reference sequence). Trimming took off 5 bases at V and 5 bases at J, with 9 bases between the two ends. The CDR3 totals 11 residues. For the CDR3, the DNA is TGCAGTGCTCGAGGCGGGGAGACCCAGTACTTC. Residues: CSARGGETQYF.

V usage is TRBV6-5 and J usage is TRBJ1-6, with TRBD1 as a possible D gene (5 bases). V was pared by 0 bases and J by 1 base, with 7 bases between. This CDR3 spans 16 amino acids. The germline V gene encodes CDR1 MNHEY and CDR2 SVGAGI. CDR3 nucleotide sequence: TGTGCCAGCAGTTACTCTTGGGGGTCCTATAATTCACCCCTCCACTTT. Translating it yields CASSYSWGSYNSPLHF.

Worth noting for this clonotype: This may be a read error: a much more frequent sequence differs by one nucleotide. The chain is built from TRBV11-2 and TRBJ2-1, with TRBD2 matching over 7 bases. CDR1 SGHAT and CDR2 FQNNGV come from the germline V gene. There are 19 residues in the CDR3. CDR3 DNA sequence: TGTGTCAGCAGCTTACGATTGGGGCGGGAGACCTCGGGGAGAAATGAGCAGTTCTTC. Protein: CVSSLRLGRETSGRNEQFF.

The CDR3 is CASSRVGITEAFF. The CDR3 DNA reads as TGTGCCAGCAGTAGAGTTGGGATCACTGAAGCTTTCTTT. The chain links TRBV6-6 to TRBJ1-1; D unresolved. The germline V and J ends were trimmed by 5 bases and 4 bases, with 11 bases remaining between them. CDR3 length equals 13 residues. Germline values: CDR1 MNHNY, CDR2 SVGAGI (reference sequence).